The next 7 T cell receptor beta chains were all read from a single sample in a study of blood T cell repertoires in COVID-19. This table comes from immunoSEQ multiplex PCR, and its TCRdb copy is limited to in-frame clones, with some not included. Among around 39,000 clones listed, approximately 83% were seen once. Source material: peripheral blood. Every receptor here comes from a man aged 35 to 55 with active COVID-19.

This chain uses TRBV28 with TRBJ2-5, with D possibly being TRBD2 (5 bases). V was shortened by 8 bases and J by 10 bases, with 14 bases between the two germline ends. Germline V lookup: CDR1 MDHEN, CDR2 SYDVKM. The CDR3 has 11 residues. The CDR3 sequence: CASQNSEVQYF. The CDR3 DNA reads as TGTGCCAGCCAAAATTCGGAGGTCCAGTACTTC.

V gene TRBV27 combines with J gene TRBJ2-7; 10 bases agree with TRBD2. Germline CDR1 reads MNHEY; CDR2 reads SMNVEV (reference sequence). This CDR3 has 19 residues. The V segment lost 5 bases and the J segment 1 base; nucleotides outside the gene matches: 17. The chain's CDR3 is CASSPIAGGLLLPSYEQYF. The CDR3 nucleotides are TGTGCCAGCAGTCCTATAGCGGGAGGCCTCCTACTACCTTCCTACGAGCAGTACTTC.

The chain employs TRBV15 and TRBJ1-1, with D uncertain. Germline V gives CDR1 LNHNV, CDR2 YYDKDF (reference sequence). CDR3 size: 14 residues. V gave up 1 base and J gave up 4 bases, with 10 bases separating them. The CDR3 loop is CATSRVGLSTEAFF. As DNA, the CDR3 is TGTGCCACCAGCAGAGTTGGGCTGAGCACTGAAGCTTTCTTT.

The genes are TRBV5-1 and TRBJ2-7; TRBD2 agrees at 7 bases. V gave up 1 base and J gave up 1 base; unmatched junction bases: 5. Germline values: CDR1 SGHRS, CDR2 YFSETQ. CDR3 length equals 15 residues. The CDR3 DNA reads TGCGCCAGCAGCTTGAGTACTAGCGCATCCTACGAGCAGTACTTC. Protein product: CASSLSTSASYEQYF.

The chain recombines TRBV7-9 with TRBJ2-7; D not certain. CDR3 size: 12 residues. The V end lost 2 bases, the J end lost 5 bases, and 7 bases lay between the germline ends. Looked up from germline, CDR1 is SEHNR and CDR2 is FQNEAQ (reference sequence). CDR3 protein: CASSLPKHEQYF. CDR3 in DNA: TGTGCCAGCAGCTTACCCAAGCACGAGCAGTACTTC.

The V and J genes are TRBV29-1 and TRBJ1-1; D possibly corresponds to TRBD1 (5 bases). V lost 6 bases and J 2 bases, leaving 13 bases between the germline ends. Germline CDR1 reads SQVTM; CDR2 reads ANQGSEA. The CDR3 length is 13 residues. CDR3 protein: CSVTGHLNTEAFF. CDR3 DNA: TGCAGCGTGACCGGACACCTTAACACTGAAGCTTTCTTT.

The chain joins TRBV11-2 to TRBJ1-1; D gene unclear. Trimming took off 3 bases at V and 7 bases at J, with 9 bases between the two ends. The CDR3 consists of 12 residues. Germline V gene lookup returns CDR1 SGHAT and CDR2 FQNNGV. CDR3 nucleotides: TGTGCCAGCAGCTTCGGTCCGAGTGAAGCTTTCTTT. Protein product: CASSFGPSEAFF.